This TCR beta chain is drawn from a study of human T cells and chemical hapten exposure. In the study overall: DPC (0.01%) was patch tested on the upper back and read at 6 days. There were per-sample TCR yield variations, arising mainly from small pooled library volume differences. Findings and caveats of the study: PT1 expanded TCR counts and patch test score were linked, and their correlation was positive.

Germline V gene sequence: CDR1 LGHNA, CDR2 YSLEER. The CDR3 is 15 amino acids. As to this clonotype: The antigen remains unidentified. An end of the junction differs from the germline gene, which may be a read error.

The time point is: pre-sensitization, week 0. Regarding treatment: therapeutic diphenylcyclopropenone sensitization with weekly scalp DPC. TCRdb ran MiXCR on the RACE reads and lists one entry per CDR3 protein. The sample carries 60,000 or so distinct CDR3 sequences, roughly 10% recorded once. This rearrangement joins TRBV4-3 to TRBJ1-6; D might be TRBD1 (5 bases). Sample: whole blood, taken in connection with sensitization to the hapten diphenylcyclopropenone (DPC). The sequence was collected from a man aged 40-49 years with alopecia areata. Some clones in this sample may be carry-over from other donors' samples. The CDR3 DNA reads as TGCGCCAGCAGCCAATTCCAGGGAGAAAATTCATCCCTCCACTTT. Its protein product is CASSQFQGENSSLHF.